This is a list of T cell receptor beta chains from one sample in a study of blood T cells in healthy people across ages. Each CDR3 protein gets one entry after TCRdb re-called the 5' RACE reads with MiXCR. The repertoire holds about 1.8 million distinct CDR3 sequences, with 40% to 55% as singletons. The sequencing sample was made of blood. These receptors all stem from a woman aged 35 to 49 in good health. CDR3s include the opening cysteine and the closing phenylalanine or tryptophan. The D gene is left open where the match is weak. Part of the rows lack a size; the others show once, few, many or a class for expanded clones.

v_gene	j_gene	abundance	d_gene	CDR3aa	CDR3nt
TRBV12-3/TRBV12-4	TRBJ2-1	NA	NA	CASSLDPTRSYEQFF	TGTGCCAGCAGTTTGGATCCGACCAGGTCATATGAGCAGTTCTTC
TRBV20-1	TRBJ2-1	NA	NA	CSVAAFDTGDRMYNEQFF	TGCAGTGTTGCCGCCTTCGATACGGGGGACAGAATGTACAATGAGCAGTTCTTC
TRBV21-1	TRBJ2-1	NA	NA	CASSTQGGVTYNEQFF	TGTGCCAGCAGCACTCAGGGGGGAGTAACCTACAATGAGCAGTTCTTC
TRBV9	TRBJ1-1	NA	NA	CASSVVGPGYSNTEAFF	TGTGCCAGCAGCGTAGTGGGCCCCGGATATTCGAACACTGAAGCTTTCTTT
TRBV6-2/TRBV6-3	TRBJ2-3	NA	TRBD2	CAEGLADTDTQYF	TGTGCCGAGGGACTAGCGGATACCGATACGCAGTATTTT
TRBV6-2/TRBV6-3	TRBJ2-6	NA	NA	CASSYGHSGANVLTF	TGTGCCAGCAGTTACGGCCACTCTGGGGCCAACGTCCTGACTTTC
TRBV6-5	TRBJ1-2	NA	TRBD1	CASSPHNQGDGYTF	TGTGCCAGCAGCCCTCACAACCAGGGGGATGGCTACACCTTC
TRBV21-1	TRBJ2-1	NA	NA	CASSPRAPRNLSGQNEQFF	TGTGCCAGCAGCCCCCGTGCCCCCCGAAACCTCTCAGGACAGAATGAGCAGTTCTTC
TRBV20-1	TRBJ2-1	NA	TRBD2	CSARDAAGGNNEQFF	TGCAGTGCTAGAGACGCAGCGGGGGGGAACAATGAGCAGTTCTTC
TRBV6-6	TRBJ2-7	few	TRBD2	CASRQTLAGDPYEQYF	TGTGCCAGCAGACAAACTCTAGCGGGGGACCCCTACGAGCAGTACTTC
TRBV4-3	TRBJ2-1	NA	NA	CASSPVQGLGNEQFF	TGCGCCAGCAGCCCAGTTCAGGGACTTGGGAATGAGCAGTTCTTC
TRBV7-8	TRBJ1-5	NA	TRBD1	CASSSGTGVSNQPQHF	TGTGCCAGCAGCTCCGGGACAGGGGTTAGCAATCAGCCCCAGCATTTT
TRBV28	TRBJ2-6	NA	NA	CASSYPSFRASSGANVLTF	TGTGCCAGCAGTTACCCCAGTTTCAGGGCCAGCTCTGGGGCCAACGTCCTGACTTTC
TRBV5-4	TRBJ1-2	NA	NA	CASSLDNRKGGYTF	TGTGCCAGCAGCTTGGATAACAGGAAGGGCGGCTACACCTTC
TRBV27	TRBJ2-7	NA	TRBD1	CASRVDRVYNEQYF	TGTGCCAGCAGGGTGGACAGGGTCTACAATGAGCAGTACTTC
TRBV6-5	TRBJ2-1	few	NA	CASRVSYNEQFF	TGTGCCAGCAGGGTTTCCTACAATGAGCAGTTCTTC
TRBV12-3/TRBV12-4	TRBJ2-5	few	NA	CASSLGGSATQETQYF	TGTGCCAGCAGTTTAGGCGGCAGTGCAACCCAAGAGACCCAGTACTTC